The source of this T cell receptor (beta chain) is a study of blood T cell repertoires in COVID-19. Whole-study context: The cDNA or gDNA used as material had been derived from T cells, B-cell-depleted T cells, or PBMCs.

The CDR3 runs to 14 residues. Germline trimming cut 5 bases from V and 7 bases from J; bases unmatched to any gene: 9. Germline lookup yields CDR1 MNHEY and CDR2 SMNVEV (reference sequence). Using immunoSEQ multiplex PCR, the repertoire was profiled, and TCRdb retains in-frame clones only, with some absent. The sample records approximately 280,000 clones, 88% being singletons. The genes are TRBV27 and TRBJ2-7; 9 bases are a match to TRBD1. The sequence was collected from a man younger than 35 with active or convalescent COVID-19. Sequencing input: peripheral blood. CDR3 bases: TGTGCCAGCAGTCCCCGGGACAGGGAACATGAGCAGTACTTC. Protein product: CASSPRDREHEQYF.